The 4 T cell receptor beta chains presented below share a single source sample, sequenced in a study of OX40 agonist ivuxolimab in advanced cancers. Profiled with immunoSEQ multiplex PCR; TCRdb holds only in-frame clones, not every one. The sample carries about 150,000 clones, approximately 94% recorded once. The starting material was CD4+ or CD8+ T cells sorted from blood, obtained in a trial of the OX40 agonist ivuxolimab. The source of these receptors is an adult with an advanced solid tumor such as melanoma, head and neck, liver or kidney cancer.

The V call is TRBV7-9, the J call TRBJ2-2; 8 bases line up with TRBD2. Germline CDR1 and CDR2: SEHNR and FQNEAQ (reference sequence). This CDR3 is 15 amino acids long. The junction had 6 bases not matched to a gene; V was cut back by 5 bases and J by 4 bases. CDR3: CASSLLSGSTGELFF. CDR3 DNA sequence: TGTGCCAGCAGCCTTTTAAGCGGGAGCACCGGGGAGCTGTTTTTT. Using reference TRBV7-9 and TRBJ2-2 for the parts outside the CDR3, the full variable domain is DTGVSQNPRHKITKRGQNVTFRCDPISEHNRLYWYRQTLGQGPEFLTYFQNEAQLEKSRLLSDRFSAERPKGSFSTLEIQRTEQGDSAMYLCASSLLSGSTGELFFGEGSRLTVL.

V is TRBV28 and J is TRBJ2-7, with 12 bases identical to TRBD2. This CDR3 contains 20 residues. Germline trimming cut 7 bases from V and 2 bases from J; bases unmatched to any gene: 21. CDR1 MDHEN and CDR2 SYDVKM come from the germline V gene. This CDR3 reads CASTAPPGQASGRGTYEQYF. CDR3 DNA sequence: TGTGCCAGCACCGCCCCGCCGGGACAGGCTAGCGGGAGGGGGACCTACGAGCAGTACTTC.

V is TRBV20-1 and J is TRBJ2-7, with no clear D. This CDR3 comprises 11 residues. Germline CDR1 and CDR2: DFQATT and SNEGSKA (reference sequence). V was cut by 5 bases and J by 5 bases, with 10 bases left in between. CDR3 DNA sequence: TGCAGTGCTGGGGAATGGGACGAGCAGTACTTC. It yields the protein CSAGEWDEQYF.

The chain uses TRBV5-6 and TRBJ2-3; the D gene is possibly TRBD2 (6 bases). The CDR3 loop spans 16 amino acids. From germline, CDR1 is SGHDT and CDR2 YYEEEE. Trimming stripped 0 bases from V and 2 bases from J, with 13 bases between. Here the CDR3 reads CASSLGAGWATDTQYF. The CDR3 nucleotides are TGTGCCAGCAGCTTGGGGGCGGGGTGGGCCACAGATACGCAGTATTTT. The full variable domain, its missing parts supplied by reference TRBV5-6 and TRBJ2-3, is DAGVTQSPTHLIKTRGQQVTLRCSPKSGHDTVSWYQQALGQGPQFIFQYYEEEERQRGNFPDRFSGHQFPNYSSELNVNALLLGDSALYLCASSLGAGWATDTQYFGPGTRLTVL.